A selection of T cell receptor beta chains follows, all from one sample in a study of CD8+ T cells in alopecia areata. The assay was immunoSEQ multiplex PCR, and TCRdb's table has in-frame clones only and misses some. The sample includes 93,000 or so clones, approximately 60% of them seen just once. The specimen was CD4+ T cells sorted from blood. These receptors originate from a human donor in good health. The CDR3 runs from the conserved cysteine through the conserved F or W. The order of the fields is clone size, V gene, D gene, J gene, CDR3 protein, CDR3 DNA. A D gene is named only where the DNA matches it firmly. Rows give clone size only sometimes, using once, few, many, or a class for an expanded clone.

abundance: few
v_gene: TRBV6-5
d_gene: -
j_gene: TRBJ2-5
CDR3aa: CAAKEGWGETQYF
CDR3nt: TGTGCCGCCAAGGAGGGTTGGGGGGAGACCCAGTACTTC

abundance: -
v_gene: TRBV29-1
d_gene: TRBD2
j_gene: TRBJ2-4
CDR3aa: CSVRGVVAKNIQYF
CDR3nt: TGCAGCGTCCGGGGGGTGGTAGCCAAAAACATTCAGTACTTC

abundance: -
v_gene: TRBV5-1
d_gene: -
j_gene: TRBJ2-5
CDR3aa: CASSLGQETQYF
CDR3nt: TGCGCCAGCAGCTTGGGACAGGAGACCCAGTACTTC

abundance: -
v_gene: TRBV23-1
d_gene: -
j_gene: TRBJ1-2
CDR3aa: CASSHLGEGVGYTF
CDR3nt: TGCGCCAGCAGTCACCTAGGGGAAGGGGTCGGCTACACCTTC

abundance: -
v_gene: TRBV7-9
d_gene: TRBD2
j_gene: TRBJ2-3
CDR3aa: CASIKAGGVPDTQYF
CDR3nt: TGTGCCAGCATCAAAGCGGGGGGTGTTCCAGATACGCAGTATTTT

abundance: -
v_gene: TRBV2
d_gene: -
j_gene: TRBJ1-2
CDR3aa: CASREQAGSGYTF
CDR3nt: TGTGCCAGCAGGGAGCAGGCGGGTTCCGGCTACACCTTC

abundance: -
v_gene: TRBV30
d_gene: -
j_gene: TRBJ2-7
CDR3aa: CAWSVGASYEQYF
CDR3nt: TGTGCCTGGAGTGTAGGAGCCTCCTACGAGCAGTACTTC

abundance: -
v_gene: TRBV30
d_gene: TRBD2
j_gene: TRBJ2-5
CDR3aa: CAWRGGGAGQETQYF
CDR3nt: TGTGCCTGGAGAGGCGGGGGGGCCGGGCAAGAGACCCAGTACTTC

abundance: -
v_gene: TRBV28
d_gene: -
j_gene: TRBJ1-2
CDR3aa: CASSLGQRGYTF
CDR3nt: TGTGCCAGCAGTTTAGGGCAGCGAGGCTACACCTTC

abundance: -
v_gene: TRBV19
d_gene: -
j_gene: TRBJ2-5
CDR3aa: CASSIGGEETQYF
CDR3nt: TGTGCCAGTAGTATAGGCGGGGAAGAGACCCAGTACTTC

abundance: -
v_gene: TRBV20-1
d_gene: -
j_gene: TRBJ2-5
CDR3aa: CSARDRKTQYF
CDR3nt: TGCAGTGCTAGAGATCGGAAGACCCAGTACTTC

abundance: few
v_gene: TRBV10-3
d_gene: -
j_gene: TRBJ2-4
CDR3aa: CAIREEAKNIQYF
CDR3nt: TGTGCCATCAGGGAGGAGGCCAAAAACATTCAGTACTTC

abundance: -
v_gene: TRBV2
d_gene: -
j_gene: TRBJ1-1
CDR3aa: CASSEAIGVNTEAFF
CDR3nt: TGTGCCAGCAGTGAAGCTATCGGGGTGAACACTGAAGCTTTCTTT

abundance: -
v_gene: TRBV30
d_gene: TRBD1
j_gene: TRBJ2-5
CDR3aa: CAWSVQGPRYF
CDR3nt: TGTGCCTGGAGTGTACAGGGGCCTCGTTACTTC

abundance: few
v_gene: TRBV7-2
d_gene: -
j_gene: TRBJ2-1
CDR3aa: CASSLANGAYNEQFF
CDR3nt: TGTGCCAGCAGCTTAGCGAACGGGGCCTACAATGAGCAGTTCTTC

abundance: -
v_gene: TRBV4-3
d_gene: -
j_gene: TRBJ2-3
CDR3aa: CASSQDRGRTDTQYF
CDR3nt: TGCGCCAGCAGCCAAGACCGGGGACGCACAGATACGCAGTATTTT

abundance: -
v_gene: TRBV5-1
d_gene: TRBD1
j_gene: TRBJ2-7
CDR3aa: CASSQIPGGEQYF
CDR3nt: TGCGCCAGCAGCCAAATCCCAGGGGGCGAGCAGTACTTC

abundance: -
v_gene: TRBV29-1
d_gene: -
j_gene: TRBJ2-2
CDR3aa: CSAALNTGELFF
CDR3nt: TGCAGCGCCGCGTTGAATACCGGGGAGCTGTTTTTT

abundance: -
v_gene: TRBV2
d_gene: TRBD1
j_gene: TRBJ1-2
CDR3aa: CASSAYGQGLGGYTF
CDR3nt: TGTGCCAGCAGTGCCTACGGACAGGGCCTTGGGGGCTACACCTTC

abundance: -
v_gene: TRBV2
d_gene: -
j_gene: TRBJ2-7
CDR3aa: CASSEGGYEQYF
CDR3nt: TGTGCCAGCAGTGAAGGGGGCTACGAGCAGTACTTC

abundance: few
v_gene: TRBV29-1
d_gene: -
j_gene: TRBJ2-5
CDR3aa: CSVEGFGQETQYF
CDR3nt: TGCAGCGTTGAAGGTTTCGGGCAAGAGACCCAGTACTTC

abundance: few
v_gene: TRBV27
d_gene: TRBD2
j_gene: TRBJ2-1
CDR3aa: CASSPGLRAGGYNEQFF
CDR3nt: TGTGCCAGCAGTCCCGGGTTGAGAGCGGGGGGCTACAATGAGCAGTTCTTC

abundance: -
v_gene: TRBV28
d_gene: TRBD1
j_gene: TRBJ1-1
CDR3aa: CASRTGGASTEAFF
CDR3nt: TGTGCCAGCAGGACAGGGGGCGCCTCTACTGAAGCTTTCTTT

abundance: -
v_gene: TRBV30
d_gene: -
j_gene: TRBJ2-7
CDR3aa: CAWGRSDEQYF
CDR3nt: TGTGCCTGGGGGAGGAGTGACGAGCAGTACTTC

abundance: -
v_gene: TRBV5-1
d_gene: -
j_gene: TRBJ1-2
CDR3aa: CASSLRWGSYGYTF
CDR3nt: TGCGCCAGCAGCTTGCGGTGGGGTTCCTATGGCTACACCTTC

abundance: few
v_gene: TRBV5-1
d_gene: -
j_gene: TRBJ2-3
CDR3aa: CASSLDERQGLTLTQYF
CDR3nt: TGCGCCAGCAGCTTGGACGAGCGGCAGGGGCTAACCCTTACGCAGTATTTT

abundance: -
v_gene: TRBV28
d_gene: TRBD2
j_gene: TRBJ2-7
CDR3aa: CASSLSAAGTTYEQYF
CDR3nt: TGTGCCAGCAGTTTATCGGCGGCAGGGACTACCTACGAGCAGTACTTC

abundance: -
v_gene: TRBV30
d_gene: TRBD1
j_gene: TRBJ1-6
CDR3aa: CARDRGGSPLHF
CDR3nt: TGTGCCCGCGACAGGGGAGGTTCACCCCTCCACTTT

abundance: -
v_gene: TRBV28
d_gene: TRBD2
j_gene: TRBJ2-1
CDR3aa: CASSSPSGGAIQQFF
CDR3nt: TGTGCCAGCAGTTCCCCCAGCGGGGGGGCCATTCAGCAGTTCTTC

abundance: few
v_gene: TRBV29-1
d_gene: TRBD1
j_gene: TRBJ2-4
CDR3aa: CSAPPRDRGEVDIQYF
CDR3nt: TGCAGCGCACCGCCCCGGGACAGGGGGGAGGTGGACATTCAGTACTTC

abundance: -
v_gene: TRBV9
d_gene: -
j_gene: TRBJ2-2
CDR3aa: CASSVYSSGELFF
CDR3nt: TGTGCCAGCAGCGTATATAGTTCCGGGGAGCTGTTTTTT

abundance: few
v_gene: TRBV20-1
d_gene: -
j_gene: TRBJ2-7
CDR3aa: CSAREGLEQYF
CDR3nt: TGCAGTGCTAGGGAGGGGCTCGAGCAGTACTTC

abundance: -
v_gene: TRBV30
d_gene: -
j_gene: TRBJ2-3
CDR3aa: CAWKTAGTDTQYF
CDR3nt: TGTGCCTGGAAGACTGCAGGCACAGATACGCAGTATTTT

abundance: -
v_gene: TRBV29-1
d_gene: -
j_gene: TRBJ2-5
CDR3aa: CSVEEPGLQETQYF
CDR3nt: TGCAGCGTCGAAGAACCGGGCCTACAAGAGACCCAGTACTTC

abundance: -
v_gene: TRBV9
d_gene: TRBD2
j_gene: TRBJ2-1
CDR3aa: CASSPRLASYNEQFF
CDR3nt: TGTGCCAGCAGCCCCAGACTAGCCTCCTACAATGAGCAGTTCTTC

abundance: -
v_gene: TRBV2
d_gene: -
j_gene: TRBJ1-2
CDR3aa: CAKRDFVWGYTF
CDR3nt: TGTGCCAAAAGGGACTTTGTTTGGGGCTACACCTTC

abundance: -
v_gene: TRBV7-2
d_gene: TRBD2
j_gene: TRBJ2-5
CDR3aa: CASSPQERGFSWETQYF
CDR3nt: TGTGCCAGCAGCCCCCAGGAGCGGGGTTTTTCATGGGAGACCCAGTACTTC

abundance: -
v_gene: TRBV30
d_gene: -
j_gene: TRBJ1-1
CDR3aa: CAWSQSNLRNTEAFF
CDR3nt: TGTGCCTGGTCTCAATCCAATCTCAGAAACACTGAAGCTTTCTTT

abundance: -
v_gene: TRBV30
d_gene: -
j_gene: TRBJ1-1
CDR3aa: CAWDRSNTEAFF
CDR3nt: TGTGCCTGGGACAGATCGAACACTGAAGCTTTCTTT

abundance: -
v_gene: TRBV30
d_gene: -
j_gene: TRBJ2-2
CDR3aa: CAWTLGSGELFF
CDR3nt: TGTGCCTGGACCTTGGGAAGCGGGGAGCTGTTTTTT

abundance: -
v_gene: TRBV30
d_gene: -
j_gene: TRBJ1-1
CDR3aa: CAWSRVANTEAFF
CDR3nt: TGTGCCTGGAGTCGAGTTGCGAACACTGAAGCTTTCTTT

abundance: -
v_gene: TRBV29-1
d_gene: TRBD1
j_gene: TRBJ1-5
CDR3aa: CSVADRDNQPQHF
CDR3nt: TGCAGCGTTGCGGACAGGGACAATCAGCCCCAGCATTTT

abundance: few
v_gene: TRBV29-1
d_gene: TRBD1
j_gene: TRBJ2-7
CDR3aa: CSVETAGTGVNEQYF
CDR3nt: TGCAGCGTTGAAACGGCCGGGACAGGGGTGAACGAGCAGTACTTC

abundance: -
v_gene: TRBV27
d_gene: -
j_gene: TRBJ1-2
CDR3aa: CASSLSLWGHGYTF
CDR3nt: TGTGCCAGCAGTTTATCTTTGTGGGGCCATGGCTACACCTTC

abundance: -
v_gene: TRBV25-1
d_gene: TRBD2
j_gene: TRBJ2-7
CDR3aa: CASSLAGRDPQYF
CDR3nt: TGTGCCAGCAGTTTAGCGGGGCGGGACCCGCAGTACTTC

abundance: few
v_gene: TRBV29-1
d_gene: TRBD1
j_gene: TRBJ2-5
CDR3aa: CSVSGPGTGFGTQYF
CDR3nt: TGCAGCGTTTCAGGCCCCGGGACAGGGTTTGGGACCCAGTACTTC

abundance: few
v_gene: TRBV19
d_gene: -
j_gene: TRBJ2-2
CDR3aa: CASSLVDTGELFF
CDR3nt: TGTGCCAGTAGTTTGGTGGACACCGGGGAGCTGTTTTTT

abundance: few
v_gene: TRBV25-1
d_gene: -
j_gene: TRBJ1-2
CDR3aa: CASSEWAGAANYGYTF
CDR3nt: TGTGCCAGCAGTGAATGGGCAGGGGCGGCTAACTATGGCTACACCTTC

abundance: few
v_gene: TRBV2
d_gene: TRBD1
j_gene: TRBJ2-5
CDR3aa: CALGQQETQYF
CDR3nt: TGTGCCTTGGGACAGCAAGAGACCCAGTACTTC

abundance: -
v_gene: TRBV7-2
d_gene: TRBD2
j_gene: TRBJ2-5
CDR3aa: CASSFGGTSGGETQYF
CDR3nt: TGTGCCAGCAGCTTCGGCGGGACTAGCGGGGGGGAGACCCAGTACTTC

abundance: -
v_gene: TRBV25-1
d_gene: -
j_gene: TRBJ2-7
CDR3aa: CASSDQGYEQYF
CDR3nt: TGTGCCAGCAGTGATCAGGGTTACGAGCAGTACTTC

abundance: -
v_gene: TRBV30
d_gene: -
j_gene: TRBJ1-6
CDR3aa: CAWSPYLRTEDSPLHF
CDR3nt: TGTGCCTGGAGCCCGTACCTCCGGACGGAAGATTCACCCCTCCACTTT

abundance: -
v_gene: TRBV11-1
d_gene: TRBD2
j_gene: TRBJ2-3
CDR3aa: CASRRGGGTDTQYF
CDR3nt: TGTGCCAGCAGGCGGGGGGGCGGCACAGATACGCAGTATTTT

abundance: -
v_gene: TRBV29-1
d_gene: -
j_gene: TRBJ2-1
CDR3aa: CSVAPAYNEQFF
CDR3nt: TGCAGCGTTGCGCCAGCCTACAATGAGCAGTTCTTC

abundance: -
v_gene: TRBV4-2
d_gene: -
j_gene: TRBJ1-1
CDR3aa: CASSQEEGGTEAFF
CDR3nt: TGTGCCAGCAGCCAAGAGGAGGGGGGAACTGAAGCTTTCTTT

abundance: -
v_gene: TRBV5-1
d_gene: -
j_gene: TRBJ1-5
CDR3aa: CASSSGRNQPQHF
CDR3nt: TGCGCCAGCAGTTCGGGACGCAATCAGCCCCAGCATTTT

abundance: few
v_gene: TRBV29-1
d_gene: -
j_gene: TRBJ1-5
CDR3aa: CSVQGQYDQPQHF
CDR3nt: TGCAGCGTTCAGGGCCAGTACGATCAGCCCCAGCATTTT

abundance: -
v_gene: TRBV6-5
d_gene: TRBD1
j_gene: TRBJ1-1
CDR3aa: CASSFSGGETEAFF
CDR3nt: TGTGCCAGCAGCTTTTCAGGGGGAGAGACTGAAGCTTTCTTT